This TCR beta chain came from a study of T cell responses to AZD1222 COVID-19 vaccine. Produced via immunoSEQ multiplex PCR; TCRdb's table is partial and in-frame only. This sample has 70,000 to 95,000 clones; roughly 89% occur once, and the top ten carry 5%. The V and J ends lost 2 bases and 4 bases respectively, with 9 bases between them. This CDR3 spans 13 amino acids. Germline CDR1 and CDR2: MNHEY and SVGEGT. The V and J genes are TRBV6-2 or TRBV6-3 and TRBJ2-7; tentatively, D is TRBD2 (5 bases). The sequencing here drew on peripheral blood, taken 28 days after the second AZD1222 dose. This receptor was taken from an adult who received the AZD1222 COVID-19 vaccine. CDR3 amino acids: CASSYREWYEQYF. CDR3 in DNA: TGTGCCAGCAGTTACCGGGAATGGTACGAGCAGTACTTC.